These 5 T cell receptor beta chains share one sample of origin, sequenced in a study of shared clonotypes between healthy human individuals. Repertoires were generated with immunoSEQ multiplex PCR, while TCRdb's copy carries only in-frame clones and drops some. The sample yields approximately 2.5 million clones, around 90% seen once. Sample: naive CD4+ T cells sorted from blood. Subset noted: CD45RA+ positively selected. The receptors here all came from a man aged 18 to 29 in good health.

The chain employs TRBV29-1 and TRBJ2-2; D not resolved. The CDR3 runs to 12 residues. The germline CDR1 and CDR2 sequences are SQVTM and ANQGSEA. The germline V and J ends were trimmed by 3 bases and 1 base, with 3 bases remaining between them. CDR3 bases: TGCAGCGTTGAGAAGAACACCGGGGAGCTGTTTTTT. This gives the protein CSVEKNTGELFF.

CDR3 in DNA: TGTGCCAGTAGAAAACAGGGTTCCGGAAACACCATATATTTT. Translated: CASRKQGSGNTIYF. J is TRBJ1-3 and V is TRBV19, with a possible D match to TRBD1 (6 bases). The CDR3 has 14 amino acids. The V end lost 6 bases, the J end lost 4 bases, and 13 bases lay between the germline ends. In germline, CDR1 is LNHDA, CDR2 SQIVND (reference sequence).

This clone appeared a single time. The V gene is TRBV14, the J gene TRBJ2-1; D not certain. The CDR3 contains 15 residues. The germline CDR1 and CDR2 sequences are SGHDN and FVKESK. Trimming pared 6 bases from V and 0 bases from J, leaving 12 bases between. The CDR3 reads CASSSDPRSYNEQFF. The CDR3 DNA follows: TGTGCCAGCAGTTCGGACCCTCGCTCCTACAATGAGCAGTTCTTC.

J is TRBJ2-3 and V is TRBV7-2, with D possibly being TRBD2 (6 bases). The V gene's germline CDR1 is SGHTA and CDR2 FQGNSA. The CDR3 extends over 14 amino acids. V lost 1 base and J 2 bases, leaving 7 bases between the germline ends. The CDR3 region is CASSLGTTTDTQYF. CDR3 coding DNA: TGTGCCAGCAGCTTAGGGACTACCACAGATACGCAGTATTTT. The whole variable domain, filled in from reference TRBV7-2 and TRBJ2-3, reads GAGVSQSPSNKVTEKGKDVELRCDPISGHTALYWYRQSLGQGLEFLIYFQGNSAPDKSGLPSDRFSAERTGGSVSTLTIQRTQQEDSAVYLCASSLGTTTDTQYFGPGTRLTVL.

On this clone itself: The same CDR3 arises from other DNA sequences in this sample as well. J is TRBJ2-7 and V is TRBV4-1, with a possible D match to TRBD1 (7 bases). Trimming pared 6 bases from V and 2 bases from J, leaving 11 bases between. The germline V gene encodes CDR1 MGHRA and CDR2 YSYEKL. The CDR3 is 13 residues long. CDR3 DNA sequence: TGCGCCAGCAGTCGGGGGACAGCCTACGAGCAGTACTTC. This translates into CASSRGTAYEQYF.